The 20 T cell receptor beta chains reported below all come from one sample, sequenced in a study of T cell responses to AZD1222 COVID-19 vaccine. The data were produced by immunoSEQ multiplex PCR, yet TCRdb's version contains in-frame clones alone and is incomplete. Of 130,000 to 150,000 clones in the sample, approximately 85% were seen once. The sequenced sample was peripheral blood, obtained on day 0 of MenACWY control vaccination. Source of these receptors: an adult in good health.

DNA for the CDR3: TGTGCCAGCAGTTTAAGGGGGGGGGCGTTTCGTTTTGACAATGAGCAGTTCTTC. Its protein product is CASSLRGGAFRFDNEQFF. V gene TRBV27 combines with J gene TRBJ2-1, with D possibly TRBD2 on 7 matching bases. Germline V CDR1 and CDR2: MNHEY, SMNVEV (reference sequence). Trimming removed 2 bases at V and 5 bases at J, with 22 bases between. The CDR3 sequence is 18 residues long.

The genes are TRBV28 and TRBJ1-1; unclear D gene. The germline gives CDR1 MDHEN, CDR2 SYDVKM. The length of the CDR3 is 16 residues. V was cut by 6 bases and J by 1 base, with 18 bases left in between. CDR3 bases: TGTGCCAGCAGCGAGTCGGGGTACCTATCGAACACTGAAGCTTTCTTT. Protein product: CASSESGYLSNTEAFF.

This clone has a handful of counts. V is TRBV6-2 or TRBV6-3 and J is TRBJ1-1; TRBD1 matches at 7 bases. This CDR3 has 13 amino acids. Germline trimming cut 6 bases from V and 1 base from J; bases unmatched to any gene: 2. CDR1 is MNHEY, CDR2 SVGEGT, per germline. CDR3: CASSRTGNTEAFF. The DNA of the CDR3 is TGTGCCAGCAGCCGGACAGGGAACACTGAAGCTTTCTTT.

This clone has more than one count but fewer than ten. CDR3 nucleotides: TGTGCCAGCAGCTTGGGACAGGCAAACTATGGCTACACCTTC. It encodes CASSLGQANYGYTF. This chain links TRBV7-9 with TRBJ1-2; 8 bases align to TRBD1. Trimming removed 3 bases from V and 2 bases from J; junction bases left unmatched: 2. The length of the CDR3 is 14 residues. The V gene's germline CDR1 is SEHNR and CDR2 FQNEAQ (reference sequence).

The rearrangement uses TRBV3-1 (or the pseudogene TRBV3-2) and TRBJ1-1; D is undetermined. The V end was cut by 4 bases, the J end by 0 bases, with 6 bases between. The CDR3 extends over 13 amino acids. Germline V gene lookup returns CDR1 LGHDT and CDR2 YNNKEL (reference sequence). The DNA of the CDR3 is TGTGCCAGCAGCCCCCGCATGAACACTGAAGCTTTCTTT. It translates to CASSPRMNTEAFF.

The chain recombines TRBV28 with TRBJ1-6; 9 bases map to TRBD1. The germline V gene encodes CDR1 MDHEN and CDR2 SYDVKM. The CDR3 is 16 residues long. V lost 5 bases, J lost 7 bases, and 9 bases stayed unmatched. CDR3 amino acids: CASSTHRGRRNSPLHF. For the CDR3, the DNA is TGTGCCAGCAGTACCCACAGGGGGCGCCGAAATTCACCCCTCCACTTT.

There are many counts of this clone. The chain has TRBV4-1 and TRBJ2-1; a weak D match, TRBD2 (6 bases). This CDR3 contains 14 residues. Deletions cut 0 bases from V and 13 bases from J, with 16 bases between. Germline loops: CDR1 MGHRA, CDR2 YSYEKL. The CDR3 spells CASSQEGGVPVQFF. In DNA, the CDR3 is TGCGCCAGCAGCCAAGAAGGAGGGGTACCGGTCCAGTTCTTC.

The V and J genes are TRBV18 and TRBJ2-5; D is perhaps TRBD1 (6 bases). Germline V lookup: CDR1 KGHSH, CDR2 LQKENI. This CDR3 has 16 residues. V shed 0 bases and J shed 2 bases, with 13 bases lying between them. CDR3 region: CASSPPGTPRQETQYF. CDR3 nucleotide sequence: TGTGCCAGCTCACCACCGGGGACACCTAGGCAAGAGACCCAGTACTTC.

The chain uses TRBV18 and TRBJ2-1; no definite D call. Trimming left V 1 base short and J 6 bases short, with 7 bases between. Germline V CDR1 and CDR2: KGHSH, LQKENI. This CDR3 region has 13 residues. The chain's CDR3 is CASSPRVGNEQFF. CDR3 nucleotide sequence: TGTGCCAGCTCACCACGGGTGGGCAATGAGCAGTTCTTC. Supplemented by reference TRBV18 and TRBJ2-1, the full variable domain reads NAGVMQNPRHLVRRRGQEARLRCSPMKGHSHVYWYRQLPEEGLKFMVYLQKENIIDESGMPKERFSAEFPKEGPSILRIQQVVRGDSAAYFCASSPRVGNEQFFGPGTRLTVL.

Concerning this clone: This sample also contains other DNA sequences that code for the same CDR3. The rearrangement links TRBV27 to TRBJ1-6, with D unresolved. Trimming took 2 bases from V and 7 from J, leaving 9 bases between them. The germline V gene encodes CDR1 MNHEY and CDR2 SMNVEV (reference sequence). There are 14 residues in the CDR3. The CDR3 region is CASSLRTGNSPLHF. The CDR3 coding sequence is TGTGCCAGCAGTTTACGCACGGGAAATTCACCCCTCCACTTT.

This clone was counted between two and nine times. CDR3 residues: CASSIGGASGELFF. In DNA form, the CDR3 reads TGTGCCAGTAGTATCGGGGGGGCAAGCGGGGAGCTGTTTTTT. The V and J genes are TRBV19 and TRBJ2-2, with 8 bases lining up with TRBD2. The germline V gene has CDR1 LNHDA and CDR2 SQIVND (reference sequence). The ends lost 3 bases at V and 7 bases at J; junction bases unmatched: 4. CDR3 length equals 14 residues.

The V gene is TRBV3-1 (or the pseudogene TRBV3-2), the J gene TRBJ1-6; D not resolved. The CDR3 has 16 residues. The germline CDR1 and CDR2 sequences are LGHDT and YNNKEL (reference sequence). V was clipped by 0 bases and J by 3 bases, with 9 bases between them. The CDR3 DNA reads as TGTGCCAGCAGCCAAGATTGGCAGAGCTATAATTCACCCCTCCACTTT. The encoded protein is CASSQDWQSYNSPLHF.

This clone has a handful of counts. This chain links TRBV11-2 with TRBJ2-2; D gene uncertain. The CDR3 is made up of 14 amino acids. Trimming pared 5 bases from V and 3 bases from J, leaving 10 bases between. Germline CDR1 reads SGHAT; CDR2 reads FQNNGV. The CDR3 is CASSTDSHTGELFF. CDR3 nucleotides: TGTGCCAGCAGCACAGACTCACACACCGGGGAGCTGTTTTTT.

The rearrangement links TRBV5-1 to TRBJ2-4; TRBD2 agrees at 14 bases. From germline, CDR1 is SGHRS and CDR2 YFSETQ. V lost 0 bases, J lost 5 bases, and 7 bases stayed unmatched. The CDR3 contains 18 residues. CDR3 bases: TGCGCCAGCAGCTTGGCCTCGACTAGCGGGGGGGCACAAAACATTCAGTACTTC. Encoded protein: CASSLASTSGGAQNIQYF.

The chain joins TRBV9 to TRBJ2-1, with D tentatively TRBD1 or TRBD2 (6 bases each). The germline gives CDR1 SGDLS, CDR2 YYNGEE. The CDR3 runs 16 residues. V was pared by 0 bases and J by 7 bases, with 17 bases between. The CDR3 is CASSVAIGGPGNEQFF. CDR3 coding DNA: TGTGCCAGCAGCGTAGCTATAGGGGGGCCGGGGAATGAGCAGTTCTTC.

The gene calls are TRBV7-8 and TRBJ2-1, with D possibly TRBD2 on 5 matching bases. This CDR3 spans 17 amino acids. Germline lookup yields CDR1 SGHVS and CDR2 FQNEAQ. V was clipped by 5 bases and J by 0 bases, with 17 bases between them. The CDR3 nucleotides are TGTGCCAGCAGCGTGGCGCTAGCTTCGAGCTCCTACAATGAGCAGTTCTTC. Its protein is CASSVALASSSYNEQFF.

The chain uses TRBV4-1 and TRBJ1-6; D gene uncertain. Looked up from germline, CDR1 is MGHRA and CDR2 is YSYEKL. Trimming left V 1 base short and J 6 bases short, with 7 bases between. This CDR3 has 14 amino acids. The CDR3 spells CASSQGTFNSPLHF. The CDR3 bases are TGCGCCAGCAGCCAAGGGACTTTTAATTCACCCCTCCACTTT.

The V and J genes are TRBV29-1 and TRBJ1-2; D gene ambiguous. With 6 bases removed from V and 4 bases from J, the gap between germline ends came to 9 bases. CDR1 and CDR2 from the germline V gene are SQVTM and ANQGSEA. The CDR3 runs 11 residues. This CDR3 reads CSVVATYGYTF. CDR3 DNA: TGCAGCGTAGTAGCCACCTATGGCTACACCTTC. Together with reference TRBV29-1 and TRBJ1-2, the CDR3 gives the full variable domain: SAVISQKPSRDICQRGTSLTIQCQVDSQVTMMFWYRQQPGQSLTLIATANQGSEATYESGFVIDKFPISRPNLTFSTLTVSNMSPEDSSIYLCSVVATYGYTFGSGTRLTVV.

CDR3 residues: CASSLTGHGTDTQYF. Here the CDR3 DNA reads TGTGCCAGCAGCTTAACGGGGCACGGGACAGATACGCAGTATTTT. This sequence joins TRBV7-3 and TRBJ2-3; D may be TRBD1 (5 bases). This CDR3 is 15 amino acids long. V lost 0 bases, J lost 3 bases, and 10 bases lay in between. Germline V gives CDR1 SGHTA, CDR2 FQGTGA.

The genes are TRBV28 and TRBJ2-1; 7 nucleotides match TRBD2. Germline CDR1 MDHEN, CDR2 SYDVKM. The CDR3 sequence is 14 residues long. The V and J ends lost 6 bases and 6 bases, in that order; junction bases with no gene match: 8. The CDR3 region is CASSPGGSINEQFF. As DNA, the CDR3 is TGTGCCAGCAGCCCGGGGGGTTCAATCAATGAGCAGTTCTTC.